This passage covers 32 T cell receptor beta chains from one sample sequenced in a study of blood T cell repertoires in COVID-19. TCRdb's table, derived via immunoSEQ multiplex PCR, lists solely in-frame clones and lacks some. The sample contains 40,000 to 50,000 clones, around 86% of which appear only once. The sequenced sample was peripheral blood. The source is a human donor in a cohort sampled during active COVID-19.

Here the CDR3 reads CASSLGSAGGPGEQFF. CDR3 coding DNA: TGTGCCAGCAGCTTAGGGTCGGCGGGGGGGCCAGGGGAGCAGTTCTTC. The chain recombines TRBV7-9 with TRBJ2-1; 9 bases line up with TRBD2. V gave up 1 base and J gave up 10 bases; unmatched junction bases: 11. CDR3 size: 16 residues. The germline CDR1 and CDR2 sequences are SEHNR and FQNEAQ (reference sequence).

V gene TRBV19 combines with J gene TRBJ1-1; possible D gene TRBD1, 6 bases. From germline, CDR1 is LNHDA and CDR2 SQIVND (reference sequence). V was shortened by 2 bases and J by 9 bases, with 13 bases between the two germline ends. This CDR3 comprises 13 residues. The CDR3 coding sequence is TGTGCCAGTAGTATAAAAGGGGGGGACAAAGCTTTCTTT. Its translation is CASSIKGGDKAFF.

V is TRBV6-5 and J is TRBJ2-7; 9 bases agree with TRBD2. V trimming: 0 bases; J trimming: 0 bases; junction bases outside the gene matches: 3. The CDR3 is 16 residues long. Germline V gene sequence: CDR1 MNHEY, CDR2 SVGAGI. The CDR3 here is CASSYSIAGDSYEQYF. The CDR3 bases are TGTGCCAGCAGTTACTCGATAGCGGGGGACTCCTACGAGCAGTACTTC.

This clone occurred a few times. The chain joins TRBV11-2 to TRBJ1-3; D is perhaps TRBD1 (5 bases). CDR3 length: 14 residues. Trimming cost V 2 bases and J 3 bases, with 8 bases left between them. CDR1 is SGHAT and CDR2 is FQNNGV in the germline V gene. The CDR3 coding sequence is TGTGCCAGCAGCTTAAAGGGGTTTGGAAACACCATATATTTT. Translated: CASSLKGFGNTIYF.

This clone was detected only a few times. The CDR3 protein is CASSPREGRDTGELFF. CDR3 DNA: TGTGCCAGCAGTCCACGGGAGGGCCGGGACACCGGGGAGCTGTTTTTT. The rearrangement uses TRBV27 and TRBJ2-2, with TRBD2 identical over 8 bases. V shed 5 bases, J shed 3 bases, and the junction held 8 bases outside the gene matches. Per the germline V gene, CDR1 is MNHEY and CDR2 is SMNVEV (reference sequence). The CDR3 totals 16 residues.

The genes are TRBV19 and TRBJ1-6, with 10 positions matching TRBD1. The germline gives CDR1 LNHDA, CDR2 SQIVND (reference sequence). With V trimmed by 1 base and J by 9 bases, 3 bases remained unmatched. This CDR3 has 15 amino acids. CDR3: CASSIAGTGVSPLHF. The CDR3 region has the DNA TGTGCCAGTAGTATAGCAGGGACAGGGGTTTCACCCCTCCACTTT. Looking up the rest from reference TRBV19 and TRBJ1-6 gives the full variable domain: DGGITQSPKYLFRKEGQNVTLSCEQNLNHDAMYWYRQDPGQGLRLIYYSQIVNDFQKGDIAEGYSVSREKKESFPLTVTSAQKNPTAFYLCASSIAGTGVSPLHFGNGTRLTVT.

The rearrangement uses TRBV19 and TRBJ2-7, with TRBD2 identical over 16 bases. V lost 5 bases to trimming and J lost 3 bases; unmatched junction nucleotides: 7. Germline values: CDR1 LNHDA, CDR2 SQIVND (reference sequence). The CDR3 has 17 amino acids. The CDR3: CASSLGLAGGTNYEQYF. CDR3 DNA sequence: TGTGCCAGTAGTCTGGGACTAGCGGGAGGGACCAACTACGAGCAGTACTTC.

This clone was counted a few times. This sequence joins TRBV7-2 and TRBJ1-2; 8 bases align to TRBD1. CDR3 length: 17 amino acids. Germline assignment: CDR1 SGHTA and CDR2 FQGNSA. The V and J ends lost 1 base and 1 base, in that order; junction bases with no gene match: 8. As DNA, the CDR3 is TGTGCCAGCAGCTTAGGAGGACAGGGAAAGGGTAACTATGGCTACACCTTC. Encoded protein: CASSLGGQGKGNYGYTF.

This CDR3 is CASSNPRDRGRSYEQYF. In DNA, the CDR3 is TGTGCCAGCAGCAATCCCCGGGACAGGGGGCGATCCTACGAGCAGTACTTC. This rearrangement joins TRBV5-4 to TRBJ2-7; 12 nucleotides align to TRBD1. V was pared by 4 bases and J by 1 base, with 9 bases of the junction left unmatched. Germline lookup yields CDR1 SGHNT and CDR2 YYREEE (reference sequence). This CDR3 has 17 amino acids.

The V call is TRBV9, the J call TRBJ2-7; 9 bases are a match to TRBD2. Trimming cost V 0 bases and J 9 bases; bases outside gene matches: 7. CDR3 length: 14 residues. Germline V CDR1 and CDR2: SGDLS, YYNGEE. In DNA, the CDR3 is TGTGCCAGCAGCGTAGATGGCGGGAGGGCAGGGCAGTACTTC. It codes for CASSVDGGRAGQYF. Full variable domain (missing parts from reference TRBV9 and TRBJ2-7): DSGVTQTPKHLITATGQRVTLRCSPRSGDLSVYWYQQSLDQGLQFLIQYYNGEERAKGNILERFSAQQFPDLHSELNLSSLELGDSALYFCASSVDGGRAGQYFGPGTRLTVT.

The rearrangement links TRBV28 to TRBJ1-4; weak D call: TRBD1 (5 bases). The germline V gene has CDR1 MDHEN and CDR2 SYDVKM. The CDR3 is 15 amino acids. Trimming left V 8 bases short and J 2 bases short, with 15 bases between. The CDR3 sequence: CASGGSFATNEKLFF. The CDR3 region has the DNA TGTGCCAGCGGGGGGTCTTTTGCTACTAATGAAAAACTGTTTTTT.

The rearrangement links TRBV19 to TRBJ2-2, with D perhaps matching TRBD2 (6 bases). The V gene lost 10 bases and the J gene lost 2 bases, with 17 bases spanning the gap. The CDR3 loop spans 15 amino acids. Germline loops: CDR1 LNHDA, CDR2 SQIVND (reference sequence). This CDR3 is CANRKEGKNTGELFF. For the CDR3, the DNA is TGTGCCAATAGGAAGGAGGGGAAAAACACCGGGGAGCTGTTTTTT.

V usage is TRBV5-6 and J usage is TRBJ2-6, with D perhaps TRBD2 (5 bases). Germline assignment: CDR1 SGHDT and CDR2 YYEEEE. The CDR3 consists of 15 residues. The V end was cut by 5 bases, the J end by 0 bases, with 9 bases between. CDR3: CASREVSSGANVLTF. CDR3 nucleotide sequence: TGTGCCAGCAGGGAGGTTTCCTCTGGGGCCAACGTCCTGACTTTC.

The CDR3: CASRTRVNTEAFF. In DNA, the CDR3 is TGTGCCAGCAGGACCAGGGTAAACACTGAAGCTTTCTTT. V usage is TRBV2 and J usage is TRBJ1-1, with TRBD1 as a possible D gene (5 bases). Germline loops: CDR1 SNHLY, CDR2 FYNNEI. The CDR3 loop spans 13 amino acids. V dropped 6 bases and J dropped 2 bases, with 10 bases sitting between them.

The chain joins TRBV7-9 to TRBJ2-1; D perhaps matches TRBD2 (6 bases). With 5 bases removed from V and 4 bases from J, the gap between germline ends came to 21 bases. CDR3 size: 17 residues. The germline V gene encodes CDR1 SEHNR and CDR2 FQNEAQ (reference sequence). DNA of the CDR3: TGTGCCAGCAGCCCGTCGACTGCCGGGAGTCATTACAATGAGCAGTTCTTC. The encoded protein is CASSPSTAGSHYNEQFF. The full variable domain, with the rest looked up from reference TRBV7-9 and TRBJ2-1, is DTGVSQNPRHKITKRGQNVTFRCDPISEHNRLYWYRQTLGQGPEFLTYFQNEAQLEKSRLLSDRFSAERPKGSFSTLEIQRTEQGDSAMYLCASSPSTAGSHYNEQFFGPGTRLTVL.

CDR3 region: CASSRTSGGAVTQYF. CDR3 nucleotide sequence: TGTGCCAGCAGCAGGACTAGCGGGGGGGCGGTGACCCAGTACTTC. The chain employs TRBV5-4 and TRBJ2-5; TRBD2 aligns across 15 bases. Per germline, CDR1 SGHNT and CDR2 YYREEE (reference sequence). V shed 4 bases, J shed 7 bases, and the junction held 5 bases outside the gene matches. The CDR3 runs to 15 residues.

The rearrangement uses TRBV3-1 (or the pseudogene TRBV3-2) and TRBJ2-6, with D unresolved. The germline V gene encodes CDR1 LGHDT and CDR2 YNNKEL (reference sequence). Trimming removed 1 base from V and 0 bases from J, with 4 bases in between. The CDR3 length is 15 residues. CDR3 nucleotides: TGTGCCAGCAGCCAAGGAGACTCTGGGGCCAACGTCCTGACTTTC. It codes for CASSQGDSGANVLTF.

This chain connects TRBV4-3 to TRBJ2-7, with 7 nucleotides matching TRBD1. Losses at the gene ends were 0 bases for V and 7 bases for J; bases not matched to a gene: 9. The CDR3 is 15 residues long. Germline V gene lookup returns CDR1 LGHNA and CDR2 YSLEER. Written as DNA, the CDR3 is TGCGCCAGCAGCCAAGAGCCAGGGGGATCTTATGAGCAGTACTTC. As protein: CASSQEPGGSYEQYF.

J is TRBJ1-6 and V is TRBV11-2, with TRBD1 as a possible D gene (5 bases). This CDR3 spans 14 amino acids. V lost 6 bases, J lost 7 bases, and 13 bases lay in between. Per the germline V gene, CDR1 is SGHAT and CDR2 is FQNNGV. In DNA, the CDR3 is TGTGCCAGCAGTGCCGACGGGGGGAATTCACCCCTCCACTTT. This encodes CASSADGGNSPLHF. Combining the CDR3 with reference TRBV11-2 and TRBJ1-6 gives the whole variable domain EAGVAQSPRYKIIEKRQSVAFWCNPISGHATLYWYQQILGQGPKLLIQFQNNGVVDDSQLPKDRFSAERLKGVDSTLKIQPAKLEDSAVYLCASSADGGNSPLHFGNGTRLTVT.

The chain is built from TRBV7-3 and TRBJ1-2; 9 nucleotides line up with TRBD1. This CDR3 is 13 amino acids long. Trimming at V came to 5 bases and at J to 8 bases, leaving 6 bases not matched to a gene. Germline V gene data show CDR1 as SGHTA and CDR2 as FQGTGA. CDR3 DNA sequence: TGTGCCAGCAGCCCGATGGGACAGGGAGGCTACACCTTC. Translation: CASSPMGQGGYTF.

The chain carries TRBV9 and TRBJ2-2; D perhaps matches TRBD2 (5 bases). V gave up 2 bases and J gave up 3 bases, with 11 bases separating them. The CDR3 length is 15 residues. Germline lookup yields CDR1 SGDLS and CDR2 YYNGEE. The CDR3 region is CASSVDSVHTGELFF. CDR3 nucleotide sequence: TGTGCCAGCAGCGTTGATAGCGTACACACCGGGGAGCTGTTTTTT.

The chain is built from TRBV19 and TRBJ2-7; 8 bases map to TRBD1. Looked up from germline, CDR1 is LNHDA and CDR2 is SQIVND (reference sequence). The CDR3 spans 12 residues. The V and J ends lost 6 bases and 6 bases, in that order; junction bases with no gene match: 4. CDR3 DNA: TGTGCCAGTAGCCGGACAGGGATCGAGCAGTACTTC. Translated, it gives CASSRTGIEQYF. The full variable domain, in which reference TRBV19 and TRBJ2-7 provide the parts outside the CDR3, is DGGITQSPKYLFRKEGQNVTLSCEQNLNHDAMYWYRQDPGQGLRLIYYSQIVNDFQKGDIAEGYSVSREKKESFPLTVTSAQKNPTAFYLCASSRTGIEQYFGPGTRLTVT.

The table lists this clone with a few counts. The genes are TRBV19 and TRBJ1-5, with D possibly matching TRBD1 (6 bases). Germline V gene sequence: CDR1 LNHDA, CDR2 SQIVND (reference sequence). This CDR3 has 16 residues. V dropped 2 bases and J dropped 0 bases, with 11 bases sitting between them. Written as DNA, the CDR3 is TGTGCCAGTAGTATAAGGACAGAAACTAGCAATCAGCCCCAGCATTTT. Its protein product is CASSIRTETSNQPQHF.

The chain recombines TRBV7-9 with TRBJ2-3; 8 bases are a match to TRBD1. Germline lookup yields CDR1 SEHNR and CDR2 FQNEAQ (reference sequence). The trim removed 5 bases at V and 4 bases at J, leaving 2 bases unmatched. The CDR3 spans 13 residues. CDR3 amino acids: CASSLQGADTQYF. The CDR3 DNA follows: TGTGCCAGCAGCCTACAGGGGGCAGATACGCAGTATTTT.

The rearrangement joins TRBV5-4 to TRBJ2-7; 7 positions match TRBD2. V was pared by 4 bases and J by 0 bases, with 10 bases of the junction left unmatched. The V gene's germline CDR1 is SGHNT and CDR2 YYREEE (reference sequence). CDR3 length: 16 residues. The CDR3 nucleotides are TGTGCCAGCAGCCCCGCTAGCGGCAGAAGCTCCTACGAGCAGTACTTC. Its protein is CASSPASGRSSYEQYF.

This rearrangement joins TRBV7-3 to TRBJ1-3; D may be TRBD1 (5 bases). This CDR3 comprises 19 residues. Germline V gene lookup returns CDR1 SGHTA and CDR2 FQGTGA. Trimming left V 1 base short and J 0 bases short, with 19 bases between. CDR3 region: CASSLRRYTQGDSGNTIYF. CDR3 in DNA: TGTGCCAGCAGCTTAAGACGATATACGCAGGGCGACTCTGGAAACACCATATATTTT. Full variable domain (missing parts from reference TRBV7-3 and TRBJ1-3): GAGVSQTPSNKVTEKGKYVELRCDPISGHTALYWYRQSLGQGPEFLIYFQGTGAADDSGLPNDRFFAVRPEGSVSTLKIQRTERGDSAVYLCASSLRRYTQGDSGNTIYFGEGSWLTVV.

The CDR3 spells CASSLDRVNEQYF. The CDR3 nucleotides read TGTGCCAGCAGCTTGGACAGGGTAAACGAGCAGTACTTC. This chain uses TRBV7-3 with TRBJ2-7; TRBD1 matches 8 bases. The CDR3 sequence is 13 residues long. The J segment lost 5 bases and the V segment lost 3 bases, leaving 3 bases of the junction unmatched. Germline V CDR1 and CDR2: SGHTA, FQGTGA.

The chain combines TRBV5-3 with TRBJ1-3; D perhaps matches TRBD1 (6 bases). TRBV5-3 is given ORF status, its function remaining uncertain. Trimming left V 4 bases short and J 4 bases short, with 15 bases between. The CDR3 is 15 amino acids. The CDR3 DNA sequence: TGTGCCAGAAGCCACAACAGGGAATCGGGAAACACCATATATTTT. Translated: CARSHNRESGNTIYF.

The chain recombines TRBV7-9 with TRBJ2-3; D may be TRBD1 (5 bases). Germline loops: CDR1 SEHNR, CDR2 FQNEAQ (reference sequence). CDR3 size: 15 residues. V gave up 3 bases and J gave up 1 base, with 11 bases separating them. The chain's CDR3 is CASSFQGIGTDTQYF. DNA of the CDR3: TGTGCCAGCAGCTTCCAGGGAATCGGCACAGATACGCAGTATTTT.

This chain connects TRBV9 to TRBJ1-1, with a weak D call TRBD1 (5 bases). Germline V gene data show CDR1 as SGDLS and CDR2 as YYNGEE. This CDR3 has 14 amino acids. Trimming took off 0 bases at V and 8 bases at J, with 14 bases between the two ends. CDR3 sequence reads: CASSVEVTGPEAFF. CDR3 coding DNA: TGTGCCAGCAGCGTAGAGGTTACAGGTCCGGAAGCTTTCTTT. Combining the CDR3 with reference TRBV9 and TRBJ1-1 gives the whole variable domain DSGVTQTPKHLITATGQRVTLRCSPRSGDLSVYWYQQSLDQGLQFLIQYYNGEERAKGNILERFSAQQFPDLHSELNLSSLELGDSALYFCASSVEVTGPEAFFGQGTRLTVV.

As concerns this clone: One end of the junction varies from germline; a read error may be responsible. CDR3 sequence: CASSKEVLAGAYNEQFF. Here the CDR3 DNA reads TGCGCCAGCAGCAAAGAGGTGCTAGCGGGCGCCTACAATGAGCAGTTCTTC. The J gene is TRBJ2-1, the V gene TRBV4-1, with 8 bases fitting TRBD2. Germline CDR1 MGHRA, CDR2 YSYEKL. This CDR3 is 17 amino acids long.

The chain is built from TRBV20-1 and TRBJ1-2; D might be TRBD1 (5 bases). Deletions cut 6 bases from V and 8 bases from J, with 13 bases between. This CDR3 comprises 11 residues. CDR1 DFQATT and CDR2 SNEGSKA come from the germline V gene (reference sequence). The DNA for the CDR3 is TGCAGTGCCCCAGCTCGGGGGGGCTACACCTTC. It codes for CSAPARGGYTF.